These 20 T cell receptor beta chains were sequenced from one sample in a study of cytomegalovirus exposure and HLA in healthy donors (TCRdb year 2017). Libraries were built with the immunoSEQ multiplex PCR assay. A mixture of 60 forward primers for TCR Vbeta segments and 13 reverse primers for TCR Jbeta segments was used in the multiplex PCR. TCRdb limited this immuneACCESS table to in-frame rearrangements with V and J called. A share of clones is missing; checked studies link under half to unresolved V genes, and the rest is unexplained. A total of about 140,000 clones appear in this sample, about 61% of them only once. About 1.8% of the sample is in the top ten clones. Specimen: PBMCs. These receptors all come from a male donor in good health and CMV-seronegative.

This clone was detected only a few times. The genes are TRBV6-5 and TRBJ1-1; tentative D call: TRBD1 (5 bases). With 6 bases removed from V and 5 bases from J, the gap between germline ends came to 16 bases. In germline, CDR1 is MNHEY, CDR2 SVGAGI. The CDR3 spans 14 residues. The CDR3 here is CASSPPGMGTEAFF. CDR3 nucleotide sequence: TGTGCCAGCAGCCCCCCAGGGATGGGAACTGAAGCTTTCTTT.

The gene calls are TRBV9 and TRBJ2-5; TRBD2 matches at 7 bases. V gave up 0 bases and J gave up 1 base; unmatched junction bases: 6. Germline lookup yields CDR1 SGDLS and CDR2 YYNGEE. This CDR3 contains 16 residues. CDR3 DNA sequence: TGTGCCAGCAGCGTAGCTGTGACTAGCCGCCAAGAGACCCAGTACTTC. Protein sequence: CASSVAVTSRQETQYF. Using reference TRBV9 and TRBJ2-5 for the parts outside the CDR3, the full variable domain is DSGVTQTPKHLITATGQRVTLRCSPRSGDLSVYWYQQSLDQGLQFLIQYYNGEERAKGNILERFSAQQFPDLHSELNLSSLELGDSALYFCASSVAVTSRQETQYFGPGTRLLVL.

The chain recombines TRBV7-2 with TRBJ2-7, with D tentatively TRBD2 (6 bases). This CDR3 contains 16 residues. The germline V gene has CDR1 SGHTA and CDR2 FQGNSA. V was clipped by 2 bases and J by 4 bases, with 18 bases between them. The CDR3 DNA reads as TGTGCCAGCAGCTTACTCCTCCGGGACTTACCTTACGAGCAGTACTTC. The encoded protein is CASSLLLRDLPYEQYF. Using reference TRBV7-2 and TRBJ2-7 for the parts outside the CDR3, the full variable domain is GAGVSQSPSNKVTEKGKDVELRCDPISGHTALYWYRQSLGQGLEFLIYFQGNSAPDKSGLPSDRFSAERTGGSVSTLTIQRTQQEDSAVYLCASSLLLRDLPYEQYFGPGTRLTVT.

This clone was detected once. The rearrangement links TRBV5-6 to TRBJ2-2; tentative D call: TRBD1 (5 bases). Germline-derived CDR1 and CDR2 are SGHDT and YYEEEE. This CDR3 contains 16 residues. V was trimmed by 2 bases and J by 4 bases, leaving 15 bases between them. The CDR3 DNA follows: TGTGCCAGCAGCTTTTCCGACAGCTTGGCCACCGGGGAGCTGTTTTTT. Protein: CASSFSDSLATGELFF.

This clone has more than one count but fewer than ten. The rearrangement links TRBV7-2 to TRBJ1-1; possibly TRBD1 for D (5 bases). V was cut by 1 base and J by 4 bases, with 19 bases left in between. CDR1 is SGHTA and CDR2 is FQGNSA in the germline V gene. The CDR3 covers 17 residues. This chain's CDR3 is CASSLVGSGEALTEAFF. CDR3 DNA sequence: TGTGCCAGCAGCTTAGTGGGATCGGGGGAAGCTCTCACTGAAGCTTTCTTT.

This chain connects TRBV25-1 to TRBJ2-7; TRBD1 matches at 7 bases. V lost 7 bases to trimming and J lost 0 bases; unmatched junction nucleotides: 12. CDR1 is MGHDK and CDR2 is SYGVNS in the germline V gene. The CDR3 has 16 amino acids. The DNA of the CDR3 is TGTGCCAGCACCACCGTCGACAGGGACCTCTCCTACGAGCAGTACTTC. This codes for CASTTVDRDLSYEQYF.

The chain recombines TRBV5-1 with TRBJ1-2; a possible D gene is TRBD1 (5 bases). Trimming cost V 4 bases and J 6 bases, with 16 bases left between them. This CDR3 comprises 14 residues. Germline assignment: CDR1 SGHRS and CDR2 YFSETQ. The chain's CDR3 is CASSRGDGGDGYTF. For the CDR3, the DNA is TGCGCCAGCAGCCGGGGGGACGGGGGGGATGGCTACACCTTC.

CDR3 loop: CASSHATGGFRGQPQHF. CDR3 coding DNA: TGTGCCAGCAGTCACGCGACGGGGGGTTTTCGGGGTCAGCCCCAGCATTTT. The V and J genes are TRBV28 and TRBJ1-5; a possible D gene is TRBD1 (5 bases). There are 17 residues in the CDR3. V was pared by 5 bases and J by 6 bases, with 23 bases between. Per the germline V gene, CDR1 is MDHEN and CDR2 is SYDVKM.

The CDR3 here is CASSLSRNTEAFF. CDR3 coding DNA: TGTGCCAGCAGCTTAAGTCGGAACACTGAAGCTTTCTTT. V is TRBV7-3 and J is TRBJ1-1; no clear D. This CDR3 comprises 13 residues. The germline CDR1 and CDR2 sequences are SGHTA and FQGTGA. V was clipped by 1 base and J by 1 base, with 4 bases between them.

The chain employs TRBV27 and TRBJ1-1; TRBD1 aligns across 9 bases. V lost 6 bases to trimming and J lost 4 bases; unmatched junction nucleotides: 15. Germline V CDR1 and CDR2: MNHEY, SMNVEV (reference sequence). The CDR3 loop spans 17 amino acids. CDR3 loop: CASRTNLDRGSPTEAFF. The CDR3 DNA reads TGTGCCAGCAGAACGAATCTGGACAGGGGTTCCCCCACTGAAGCTTTCTTT.

This sequence joins TRBV19 and TRBJ1-1, with 11 nucleotides matching TRBD1. Trimming at V came to 6 bases and at J to 1 base, leaving 4 bases not matched to a gene. This CDR3 region has 15 residues. CDR1 and CDR2 (germline): LNHDA, SQIVND (reference sequence). The CDR3 nucleotides are TGTGCCAGTAGCCCCGGGACAGGGGGGAACACTGAAGCTTTCTTT. This codes for CASSPGTGGNTEAFF.

This clone was detected only a few times. The chain employs TRBV4-1 and TRBJ2-7, with a weak D call TRBD2 (5 bases). Germline V gene data show CDR1 as MGHRA and CDR2 as YSYEKL. Trimming removed 3 bases from V and 4 bases from J, with 13 bases in between. The CDR3 is 14 residues long. CDR3 in amino acids: CASSQALLGYEQYF. Here the CDR3 DNA reads TGCGCCAGCAGCCAGGCCTTACTAGGATACGAGCAGTACTTC.

The table lists this clone with a few counts. This chain uses TRBV9 with TRBJ2-3; D perhaps matches TRBD2 (6 bases). The germline CDR1 and CDR2 sequences are SGDLS and YYNGEE. This CDR3 is built from 15 residues. V lost 4 bases to trimming and J lost 4 bases, with 16 bases between them. The CDR3 loop is CASSPGATRADTQYF. The CDR3 nucleotides are TGTGCCAGCAGCCCCGGGGCGACTAGGGCAGATACGCAGTATTTT.

The chain recombines TRBV5-1 with TRBJ1-3; 10 bases line up with TRBD1. Trimming removed 0 bases from V and 0 bases from J; junction bases left unmatched: 3. Germline V gives CDR1 SGHRS, CDR2 YFSETQ. The CDR3 is 17 residues long. The CDR3 DNA sequence: TGCGCCAGCAGCTTGGAGGGACAGGGGAGCTCTGGAAACACCATATATTTT. It yields the protein CASSLEGQGSSGNTIYF.

This sequence joins TRBV7-2 and TRBJ1-4; 7 bases are shared with TRBD1. The germline V gene has CDR1 SGHTA and CDR2 FQGNSA. The CDR3 has 18 amino acids. Trimming took 3 bases from V and 5 from J; bases not matched to a gene: 15. The CDR3: CASSFYLTGQDSNEKLFF. The CDR3 nucleotides read TGTGCCAGCAGCTTTTACTTGACCGGACAGGACTCAAATGAAAAACTGTTTTTT.

The genes are TRBV6-5 and TRBJ2-7, with 12 positions matching TRBD2. The CDR3 sequence is 15 residues long. The V gene's germline CDR1 is MNHEY and CDR2 SVGAGI. Losses at the gene ends were 7 bases for V and 4 bases for J; bases not matched to a gene: 8. The CDR3 DNA follows: TGTGCCAGCACTAGCGGGGGGGCCTCCAATTACGAGCAGTACTTC. It codes for CASTSGGASNYEQYF.

The chain employs TRBV27 and TRBJ1-5; D ambiguous. Deletions cut 2 bases from V and 4 bases from J, with 6 bases between. Germline assignment: CDR1 MNHEY and CDR2 SMNVEV (reference sequence). The CDR3 runs to 13 residues. CDR3 residues: CASSLNQNQPQHF. Here the CDR3 DNA reads TGTGCCAGCAGTTTAAATCAGAATCAGCCCCAGCATTTT.

This chain links TRBV10-3 with TRBJ2-5, with D possibly TRBD1 on 5 matching bases. Germline CDR1 and CDR2: ENHRY and SYGVKD. CDR3 length equals 13 residues. V was pared by 4 bases and J by 4 bases, with 10 bases between. Here the CDR3 reads CAISGGQGETQYF. The CDR3 nucleotides read TGTGCCATCAGTGGGGGCCAGGGAGAGACCCAGTACTTC.

This clone has a handful of counts. The chain links TRBV5-6 to TRBJ1-3, with a tentative D call TRBD1 (6 bases). Germline V lookup: CDR1 SGHDT, CDR2 YYEEEE. The germline V and J ends were trimmed by 6 bases and 2 bases, with 12 bases remaining between them. The CDR3 spans 14 residues. CDR3 DNA: TGTGCCAGCACCCCGAGACAGGCTGGAAACACCATATATTTT. This codes for CASTPRQAGNTIYF.

This clone was picked up a small number of times. V is TRBV29-1 and J is TRBJ2-7, with 10 bases fitting TRBD1. Germline V gene data show CDR1 as SQVTM and CDR2 as ANQGSEA. This CDR3 region has 14 residues. V was clipped by 0 bases and J by 4 bases; unmatched bases: 3. CDR3 in amino acids: CSVEDRDRGYEQYF. CDR3 coding DNA: TGCAGCGTTGAAGACCGGGACAGGGGATACGAGCAGTACTTC.